The 29 T cell receptor beta chains in this list originate from one sample, sequenced in a study of blood T cell repertoires in COVID-19. The protocol was immunoSEQ multiplex PCR, while the TCRdb copy is restricted to in-frame clones and leaves out a portion. Here the sample spans a few hundred thousand clones, about 89% being singletons. Material for sequencing was peripheral blood. These TCRs come from a man younger than 30 who had recovered from COVID-19.

The gene calls are TRBV6-5 and TRBJ1-1; 7 nucleotides agree with TRBD1. There are 15 residues in the CDR3. Germline V CDR1 and CDR2: MNHEY, SVGAGI. Trimming cost V 5 bases and J 4 bases; bases outside gene matches: 10. The DNA of the CDR3 is TGTGCCAGCAGTCCCCAAGGGGGCTGGGCCACTGAAGCTTTCTTT. It encodes CASSPQGGWATEAFF.

The chain has TRBV18 and TRBJ2-3; D is perhaps TRBD2 (5 bases). The CDR3 spans 14 residues. Per germline, CDR1 KGHSH and CDR2 LQKENI. The V and J ends lost 1 base and 2 bases respectively, with 7 bases between them. CDR3 protein: CASSPQRNTDTQYF. As DNA, the CDR3 is TGTGCCAGCTCACCACAGCGGAACACAGATACGCAGTATTTT. The full variable domain, with the rest looked up from reference TRBV18 and TRBJ2-3, is NAGVMQNPRHLVRRRGQEARLRCSPMKGHSHVYWYRQLPEEGLKFMVYLQKENIIDESGMPKERFSAEFPKEGPSILRIQQVVRGDSAAYFCASSPQRNTDTQYFGPGTRLTVL.

In this sample, this clone turned up a few times. The chain is built from TRBV5-1 and TRBJ2-2; D is perhaps TRBD1 (6 bases). The CDR3 runs 15 residues. Germline V lookup: CDR1 SGHRS, CDR2 YFSETQ. Trimming stripped 1 base from V and 7 bases from J, with 14 bases between. CDR3 protein: CASSLNRDSFGELFF. The DNA for the CDR3 is TGCGCCAGCAGCTTGAACAGGGATAGTTTCGGGGAGCTGTTTTTT.

Only one count was recorded for this clone. V usage is TRBV7-8 and J usage is TRBJ2-7; weak D call: TRBD2 (5 bases). The CDR3 runs to 15 residues. Germline CDR1 and CDR2: SGHVS and FQNEAQ. Trimming removed 1 base from V and 6 bases from J, with 16 bases in between. The CDR3 reads CASSLVGGLAPEQYF. In nucleotides, the CDR3 is TGTGCCAGCAGCTTAGTAGGCGGTCTAGCTCCCGAGCAGTACTTC.

The chain is built from TRBV19 and TRBJ1-1; 9 positions match TRBD1. The CDR3 loop spans 13 amino acids. Germline CDR1 and CDR2: LNHDA and SQIVND (reference sequence). V shed 5 bases, J shed 4 bases, and the junction held 2 bases outside the gene matches. Here the CDR3 reads CASSLQGATEAFF. The CDR3 DNA follows: TGTGCCAGTAGTTTACAGGGGGCCACTGAAGCTTTCTTT.

The genes are TRBV6-5 and TRBJ2-7; maybe TRBD1 (8 bases). The germline V gene has CDR1 MNHEY and CDR2 SVGAGI. V was shortened by 5 bases and J by 6 bases, with 14 bases between the two germline ends. This CDR3 comprises 13 residues. The CDR3 DNA reads as TGTGCCAGCAGTATTAACAGGGGGGGCGAGCAGTACTTC. This codes for CASSINRGGEQYF.

The chain couples TRBV4-1 to TRBJ2-7, with D hard to call. This CDR3 contains 14 residues. Germline V CDR1 and CDR2: MGHRA, YSYEKL. Between the trimmed V and J ends, which lost 0 bases and 3 bases, there was a span of 9 bases. CDR3 sequence reads: CASSQEWSGYEQYF. CDR3 sequence (DNA): TGCGCCAGCAGCCAAGAGTGGTCAGGCTACGAGCAGTACTTC.

The chain links TRBV5-4 to TRBJ2-3, with 7 bases lining up with TRBD2. CDR3 size: 17 residues. With 2 bases clipped from V and 6 bases from J, the junction kept 15 bases outside the gene matches. Germline CDR1 SGHNT, CDR2 YYREEE (reference sequence). CDR3 bases: TGTGCCAGCAGCTTTGGGGTTAAGGGTAGGGAGGGGGATACGCAGTATTTT. Protein sequence: CASSFGVKGREGDTQYF.

The chain uses TRBV15 and TRBJ2-1; D not resolved. CDR3 size: 14 residues. The germline CDR1 and CDR2 sequences are LNHNV and YYDKDF (reference sequence). V lost 0 bases to trimming and J lost 3 bases, with 6 bases between them. CDR3 sequence reads: CATSRDPGYNEQFF. DNA of the CDR3: TGTGCCACCAGCAGAGACCCCGGCTACAATGAGCAGTTCTTC. The full variable domain, in which reference TRBV15 and TRBJ2-1 provide the parts outside the CDR3, is DAMVIQNPRYQVTQFGKPVTLSCSQTLNHNVMYWYQQKSSQAPKLLFHYYDKDFNNEADTPDNFQSRRPNTSFCFLDIRSPGLGDTAMYLCATSRDPGYNEQFFGPGTRLTVL.

This chain links TRBV6-5 with TRBJ2-7, with 7 bases that match TRBD2. The CDR3 totals 15 residues. V trimming: 6 bases; J trimming: 3 bases; junction bases outside the gene matches: 11. Germline V gene sequence: CDR1 MNHEY, CDR2 SVGAGI. The CDR3 here is CASSTPTGTNYEQYF. In nucleotides, the CDR3 is TGTGCCAGCAGCACCCCGACCGGGACTAACTACGAGCAGTACTTC.

This clone was counted between two and nine times. The rearrangement joins TRBV10-2 to TRBJ1-2; TRBD1 aligns across 9 bases. This CDR3 comprises 14 residues. After removal of 4 bases from V and 4 bases from J, the junction contained 4 bases not matched to a gene. Per germline, CDR1 WSHSY and CDR2 SAAADI. The CDR3 is CASSGTGVLYGYTF. The CDR3 DNA reads as TGCGCCAGCAGTGGGACAGGGGTGCTCTATGGCTACACCTTC.

V usage is TRBV19 and J usage is TRBJ1-4, with TRBD1 matching 8 bases. Trimming at V came to 7 bases and at J to 6 bases, leaving 7 bases not matched to a gene. The CDR3 runs 14 residues. Germline-derived CDR1 and CDR2 are LNHDA and SQIVND (reference sequence). The CDR3 DNA follows: TGTGCCAGTATCGACAGGGGTGGGCATGAAAAACTGTTTTTT. Translating it yields CASIDRGGHEKLFF. The full variable domain, completed using reference TRBV19 and TRBJ1-4, is DGGITQSPKYLFRKEGQNVTLSCEQNLNHDAMYWYRQDPGQGLRLIYYSQIVNDFQKGDIAEGYSVSREKKESFPLTVTSAQKNPTAFYLCASIDRGGHEKLFFGSGTQLSVL.

This rearrangement joins TRBV5-1 to TRBJ2-6; TRBD1 is a possible D gene (6 bases). Trimming pared 4 bases from V and 0 bases from J, leaving 20 bases between. CDR3 size: 19 residues. Per the germline V gene, CDR1 is SGHRS and CDR2 is YFSETQ. The CDR3 coding sequence is TGCGCCAGCAGCGACTTCCGGGACACCCAGCTCTCTGGGGCCAACGTCCTGACTTTC. It translates to CASSDFRDTQLSGANVLTF.

J is TRBJ1-1 and V is TRBV19; 8 positions match TRBD1. The CDR3 consists of 14 residues. Germline-derived CDR1 and CDR2 are LNHDA and SQIVND (reference sequence). The J segment lost 10 bases and the V segment lost 5 bases, leaving 12 bases of the junction unmatched. CDR3: CASSSGQGKLGAFF. The CDR3, as DNA: TGTGCCAGTAGTTCCGGACAGGGAAAGCTTGGAGCTTTCTTT.

This clone has just a few counts. This rearrangement joins TRBV7-3 to TRBJ2-3, with 7 bases lining up with TRBD1. From germline, CDR1 is SGHTA and CDR2 FQGTGA. There are 15 residues in the CDR3. V lost 4 bases and J lost 6; bases outside the gene matches: 10. The CDR3 protein is CASSSTTGRRDTQYF. CDR3 DNA sequence: TGTGCCAGCAGCTCGACGACAGGGCGGAGGGATACGCAGTATTTT. Combining the CDR3 with reference TRBV7-3 and TRBJ2-3 gives the whole variable domain GAGVSQTPSNKVTEKGKYVELRCDPISGHTALYWYRQSLGQGPEFLIYFQGTGAADDSGLPNDRFFAVRPEGSVSTLKIQRTERGDSAVYLCASSSTTGRRDTQYFGPGTRLTVL.

The J gene is TRBJ2-5, the V gene TRBV12-3 or TRBV12-4, with D tentatively TRBD2 (5 bases). The CDR3 consists of 11 residues. V gave up 8 bases and J gave up 3 bases, with 7 bases separating them. As DNA, the CDR3 is TGTGCCAGCCGGGGAAAAGAGACCCAGTACTTC. It codes for CASRGKETQYF.

The CDR3 DNA reads as TGTGCCAGTGCTCCGGGACAGGGGGGCACCGGGGAGCTGTTTTTT. It is translated as CASAPGQGGTGELFF. This chain joins TRBV19 and TRBJ2-2; TRBD1 matches at 11 bases. The CDR3 is 15 residues long. Germline assignment: CDR1 LNHDA and CDR2 SQIVND (reference sequence). V lost 8 bases, J lost 4 bases, and 6 bases stayed unmatched.

This chain connects TRBV7-9 to TRBJ2-7; 12 bases align to TRBD2. CDR1 and CDR2 from the germline V gene are SEHNR and FQNEAQ (reference sequence). Trimming cost V 5 bases and J 4 bases; bases outside gene matches: 9. The CDR3 runs to 16 residues. CDR3 residues: CASSPSGTSGRYEQYF. CDR3 coding DNA: TGTGCCAGCAGCCCAAGCGGGACTAGCGGGCGTTACGAGCAGTACTTC.

The chain carries TRBV6-2 or TRBV6-3 and TRBJ2-3; D possibly corresponds to TRBD2 (6 bases). CDR1 MNHEY and CDR2 SVGEGT come from the germline V gene. The V gene lost 4 bases and the J gene lost 8 bases, with 10 bases spanning the gap. CDR3 size: 12 residues. CDR3 nucleotides: TGTGCCAGCAGTTGGGGGGACGGTACGCAGTATTTT. Translated, it gives CASSWGDGTQYF.

The V gene is TRBV7-8, the J gene TRBJ1-2; TRBD1 matches 9 bases. The length of the CDR3 is 17 residues. V lost 4 bases, J lost 5 bases, and 14 bases stayed unmatched. Germline assignment: CDR1 SGHVS and CDR2 FQNEAQ. For the CDR3, the DNA is TGTGCCAGCAGCTCCGGGGGTAGGGACAGGGCTTCGTATGGCTACACCTTC. Translated: CASSSGGRDRASYGYTF.

This chain connects TRBV6-5 to TRBJ1-1, with TRBD1 matching 9 bases. This CDR3 has 16 amino acids. Germline trimming cut 0 bases from V and 7 bases from J; bases unmatched to any gene: 9. CDR1 is MNHEY, CDR2 SVGAGI, per germline. CDR3 region: CASSYSKDRGGLEAFF. CDR3 nucleotide sequence: TGTGCCAGCAGTTACTCCAAAGACAGGGGGGGACTTGAAGCTTTCTTT.

V usage is TRBV18 and J usage is TRBJ1-3; no reliable D call. The CDR3 length is 16 residues. The V end was cut by 1 base, the J end by 0 bases, with 10 bases between. Germline CDR1 and CDR2: KGHSH and LQKENI. The CDR3: CASSPRTVDSGNTIYF. Here the CDR3 DNA reads TGTGCCAGCTCACCACGTACAGTGGACTCTGGAAACACCATATATTTT.

The chain uses TRBV4-3 and TRBJ2-7; TRBD1 aligns across 10 bases. This CDR3 spans 16 amino acids. V lost 4 bases and J lost 4; bases outside the gene matches: 10. Per germline, CDR1 LGHNA and CDR2 YSLEER. The CDR3 here is CASSPPLRQGAYEQYF. CDR3 sequence (DNA): TGCGCCAGCAGCCCCCCCCTGAGACAGGGGGCGTACGAGCAGTACTTC.

The chain uses TRBV30 and TRBJ2-7, with 7 nucleotides matching TRBD1. V shed 2 bases, J shed 0 bases, and the junction held 7 bases outside the gene matches. The CDR3 covers 15 residues. Looked up from germline, CDR1 is GTSNPN and CDR2 is SVGIG (reference sequence). The CDR3 here is CAWSRTGVISYEQYF. The DNA for the CDR3 is TGTGCCTGGAGTAGAACAGGGGTGATCTCCTACGAGCAGTACTTC.

V usage is TRBV2 and J usage is TRBJ1-2; weak D call: TRBD1 (6 bases). Germline assignment: CDR1 SNHLY and CDR2 FYNNEI. There are 13 residues in the CDR3. The germline V and J ends were trimmed by 5 bases and 2 bases, with 9 bases remaining between them. The CDR3 region is CASSWGQNYGYTF. The CDR3 region has the DNA TGTGCCAGCAGTTGGGGACAAAACTATGGCTACACCTTC.

This sequence joins TRBV4-2 and TRBJ2-5, with 10 nucleotides matching TRBD2. Per the germline V gene, CDR1 is LGHNA and CDR2 is YNFKEQ. With V trimmed by 0 bases and J by 0 bases, 4 bases remained unmatched. CDR3 length: 17 amino acids. CDR3 DNA sequence: TGTGCCAGCAGCCAAGAACCTAGCGGGGGAAACCAAGAGACCCAGTACTTC. Translation gives CASSQEPSGGNQETQYF.

The rearrangement joins TRBV19 to TRBJ1-1, with D hard to call. The V end lost 4 bases, the J end lost 6 bases, and 12 bases lay between the germline ends. Per germline, CDR1 LNHDA and CDR2 SQIVND (reference sequence). This CDR3 spans 13 amino acids. As DNA, the CDR3 is TGTGCCAGTAGTACCGGAGGTTGGGCTGAAGCTTTCTTT. Translation: CASSTGGWAEAFF. Supplemented by reference TRBV19 and TRBJ1-1, the full variable domain reads DGGITQSPKYLFRKEGQNVTLSCEQNLNHDAMYWYRQDPGQGLRLIYYSQIVNDFQKGDIAEGYSVSREKKESFPLTVTSAQKNPTAFYLCASSTGGWAEAFFGQGTRLTVV.

The CDR3 coding sequence is TGCGCCAGCAGCCCCGGACAGCCTCACAGTACTTTCTACGAGCAGTACTTC. It codes for CASSPGQPHSTFYEQYF. The chain has TRBV5-1 and TRBJ2-7; D might be TRBD1 (6 bases). Per germline, CDR1 SGHRS and CDR2 YFSETQ. The CDR3 extends over 17 amino acids. Trimming cost V 4 bases and J 3 bases, with 23 bases left between them.

The chain is built from TRBV29-1 and TRBJ1-3; no clear D gene. Trimming removed 7 bases at V and 6 bases at J, with 10 bases between. The CDR3 consists of 11 residues. CDR1 is SQVTM and CDR2 is ANQGSEA in the germline V gene. The DNA of the CDR3 is TGCAGCGCCGGGAACCCAAACACCATATATTTT. Amino acids: CSAGNPNTIYF. The variable domain in full, completed from reference TRBV29-1 and TRBJ1-3, reads SAVISQKPSRDICQRGTSLTIQCQVDSQVTMMFWYRQQPGQSLTLIATANQGSEATYESGFVIDKFPISRPNLTFSTLTVSNMSPEDSSIYLCSAGNPNTIYFGEGSWLTVV.